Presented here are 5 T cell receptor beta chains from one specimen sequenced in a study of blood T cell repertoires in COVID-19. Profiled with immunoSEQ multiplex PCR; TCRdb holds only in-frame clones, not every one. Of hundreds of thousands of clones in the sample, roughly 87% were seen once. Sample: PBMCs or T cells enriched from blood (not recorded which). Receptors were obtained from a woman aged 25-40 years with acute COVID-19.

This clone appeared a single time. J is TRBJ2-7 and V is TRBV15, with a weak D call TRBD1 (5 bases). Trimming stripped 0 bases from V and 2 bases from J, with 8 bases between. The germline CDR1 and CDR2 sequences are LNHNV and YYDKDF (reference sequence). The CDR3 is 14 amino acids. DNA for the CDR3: TGTGCCACCAGCAGAGATACAGGTACCTACGAGCAGTACTTC. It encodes CATSRDTGTYEQYF.

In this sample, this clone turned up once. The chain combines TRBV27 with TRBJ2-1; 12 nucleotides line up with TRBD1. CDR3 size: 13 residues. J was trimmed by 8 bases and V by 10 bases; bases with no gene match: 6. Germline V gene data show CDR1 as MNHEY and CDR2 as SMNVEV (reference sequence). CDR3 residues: CATRRDRGHEQFF. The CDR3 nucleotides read TGTGCCACCAGACGGGACAGGGGGCATGAGCAGTTCTTC.

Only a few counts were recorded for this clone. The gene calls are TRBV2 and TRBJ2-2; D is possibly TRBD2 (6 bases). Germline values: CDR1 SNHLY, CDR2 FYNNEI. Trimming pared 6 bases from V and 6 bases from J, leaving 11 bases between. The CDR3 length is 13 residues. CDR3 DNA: TGTGCCAGCAGCGTTTCGGGGGCCGGGGAGCTGTTTTTT. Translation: CASSVSGAGELFF.

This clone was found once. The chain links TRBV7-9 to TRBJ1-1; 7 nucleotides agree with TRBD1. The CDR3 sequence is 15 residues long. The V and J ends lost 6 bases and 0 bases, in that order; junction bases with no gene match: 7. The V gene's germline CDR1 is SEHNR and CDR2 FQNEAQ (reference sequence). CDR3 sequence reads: CASRTGQAMNTEAFF. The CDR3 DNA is TGTGCCAGCAGAACCGGACAGGCAATGAACACTGAAGCTTTCTTT. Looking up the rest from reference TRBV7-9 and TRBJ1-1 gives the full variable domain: DTGVSQNPRHKITKRGQNVTFRCDPISEHNRLYWYRQTLGQGPEFLTYFQNEAQLEKSRLLSDRFSAERPKGSFSTLEIQRTEQGDSAMYLCASRTGQAMNTEAFFGQGTRLTVV.

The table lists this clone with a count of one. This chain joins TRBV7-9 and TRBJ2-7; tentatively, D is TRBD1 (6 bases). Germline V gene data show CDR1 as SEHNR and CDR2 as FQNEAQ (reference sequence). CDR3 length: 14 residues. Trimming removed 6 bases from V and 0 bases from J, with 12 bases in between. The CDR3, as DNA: TGTGCCAGCAGTTCCGGACAGTTCTCCTACGAGCAGTACTTC. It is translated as CASSSGQFSYEQYF.